The entry below gives a single T cell receptor beta chain sequence along with its context. Libraries were prepared by immunoSEQ multiplex PCR; TCRdb keeps only in-frame clonotypes and omits some of them. The sample includes over 65,000 clones, 70% to 90% seen only once; the top ten take 9.5% to 10%. This specimen belongs to a study of control samples from healthy donors and cancer patients. The receptor was isolated from a woman aged 50 to 60 with colorectal cancer. The material sequenced was PBMCs.

The CDR3 sequence is CASSQPLHHNEQFF. For the CDR3, the DNA is TGCGCCAGCAGCCAACCTCTACACCACAATGAGCAGTTCTTC. The chain joins TRBV4-1 to TRBJ2-1; D is undetermined. The ends were cut back, 2 bases at V and 5 bases at J, with 10 bases in the middle. The germline V gene encodes CDR1 MGHRA and CDR2 YSYEKL. CDR3 length: 14 amino acids.